This TCR beta chain was sequenced in a study of blood T cell repertoires in COVID-19. The wider study: Researchers got acute and convalescent COVID-19 samples from the United States, Italy and Spain. T cells, B-cell-depleted T cells, or PBMCs supplied cDNA or gDNA.

Original analysis: Researchers report that nucleated cell counts were estimated from reference gene primer amplification. Sequencing was performed with immunoSEQ multiplex PCR; in TCRdb, only in-frame clones are kept and a portion is missing. The V and J calls and clone size come from that table; D and trimming were worked out from the DNA. Among 100,000 to 150,000 clones listed, about 88% were seen once. The CDR3 length is 14 residues. J was trimmed by 4 bases and V by 5 bases; bases with no gene match: 4. Germline CDR1 LNHDA, CDR2 SQIVND (reference sequence). Categorization into cohorts depended on clinical history that participants reported.

The genes are TRBV19 and TRBJ1-4, with 7 positions matching TRBD1. The receptor's source is a man aged 35 to 55 with acute COVID-19. Material: PBMCs or T cells enriched from blood (not recorded which). CDR3 region: CASSLTGSNEKLFF. The CDR3 DNA reads TGTGCCAGTAGTTTGACAGGGAGTAATGAAAAACTGTTTTTT.